This is a list of T cell receptor beta chains from one sample in a study of blood T cell repertoires in COVID-19. Produced via immunoSEQ multiplex PCR; TCRdb's table is partial and in-frame only. There are about 69,000 clones in the sample; 79% occur only once, and 16% lies in the top ten. The sample comprised peripheral blood. These receptors came from a man between 60 and 70 years old with acute or convalescent COVID-19. Each CDR3 is given with its conserved first and last residue. Each record gives: V gene, J gene, clone size, D gene, CDR3 DNA, CDR3 protein. A D gene is named only where the DNA matches it firmly. The size field is filled for only some rows; it gives once, few, many or a size class.

V: TRBV6-5; J: TRBJ1-1; size: once; D: TRBD1; DNA: TGTGCCAGCAGTTTTGAGACAGGGGTGAACACTGAAGCTTTCTTT; CDR3: CASSFETGVNTEAFF
V: TRBV11-2; J: TRBJ2-1; size: NA; D: TRBD2; DNA: TGTGCCAGCAGCCTCGTGGCGGGGGGGAGCTCCTACAATGAGCAGTTCTTC; CDR3: CASSLVAGGSSYNEQFF
V: TRBV2; J: TRBJ1-5; size: NA; D: NA; DNA: TGTGCCAGCAGACGCGGCGAGGGTCAGCCCCAGCATTTT; CDR3: CASRRGEGQPQHF
V: TRBV5-1; J: TRBJ2-1; size: NA; D: TRBD2; DNA: TGCGCCAGCAGCTTAAGAACGGGGGGGCCGACTGGCTCCTACAATGAGCAGTTCTTC; CDR3: CASSLRTGGPTGSYNEQFF
V: TRBV5-1; J: TRBJ2-2; size: NA; D: NA; DNA: TGCGCCAGCAGCTTGGGAGAGGGTTCGAACACCGGGGAGCTGTTTTTT; CDR3: CASSLGEGSNTGELFF
V: TRBV10-1; J: TRBJ1-1; size: NA; D: NA; DNA: TGCGCCAGCAGTGCTGCGATGAACACTGAAGCTTTCTTT; CDR3: CASSAAMNTEAFF
V: TRBV11-2; J: TRBJ2-1; size: once; D: NA; DNA: TGTGCCAGCAGCTCCCCTCCACTCTCCATCGAGCAGTTCTTC; CDR3: CASSSPPLSIEQFF
V: TRBV4-2; J: TRBJ2-7; size: NA; D: NA; DNA: TGTGCCAGCAGCCACAGCGGTCCCTACGAGCAGTACTTC; CDR3: CASSHSGPYEQYF
V: TRBV25-1; J: TRBJ1-1; size: NA; D: NA; DNA: TGTGCCAGCAGTGACAGGATGAACACTGAAGCTTTCTTT; CDR3: CASSDRMNTEAFF
V: TRBV5-6; J: TRBJ2-5; size: NA; D: TRBD1; DNA: TGTGCCAGCAGCCGAGACAGGGGGCGTGGGTACGAGACCCAGTACTTC; CDR3: CASSRDRGRGYETQYF
V: TRBV10-3; J: TRBJ2-7; size: NA; D: TRBD1; DNA: TGTGCCATCAGTGAGTCGGGTCAGGGGGCACACCGGTACGAGCAGTACTTC; CDR3: CAISESGQGAHRYEQYF
V: TRBV18; J: TRBJ1-2; size: few; D: TRBD1; DNA: TGTGCCAGCTCACCACCGGGACAGCCTTATGGCTACACCTTC; CDR3: CASSPPGQPYGYTF
V: TRBV2; J: TRBJ2-3; size: NA; D: NA; DNA: TGTGCCAGCAGAGAGGAATCTACAGATACGCAGTATTTT; CDR3: CASREESTDTQYF
V: TRBV5-1; J: TRBJ1-4; size: NA; D: NA; DNA: TGCGCCAGCAGCTTGGAAGTGGGAGGAAATGAAAAACTGTTTTTT; CDR3: CASSLEVGGNEKLFF
V: TRBV4-3; J: TRBJ2-6; size: NA; D: NA; DNA: TGCGCCAGCAGCCAAACTCACTCTGGGGCCAACGTCCTGACTTTC; CDR3: CASSQTHSGANVLTF
V: TRBV20-1; J: TRBJ2-3; size: once; D: NA; DNA: TGCAGTGCTCCCTTAGCAGATACGCAGTATTTT; CDR3: CSAPLADTQYF
V: TRBV5-6; J: TRBJ1-2; size: NA; D: NA; DNA: TGTGCCAGCAGCTTGGAGGACAGCTCCTATGGCTACACCTTC; CDR3: CASSLEDSSYGYTF
V: TRBV6-5; J: TRBJ2-7; size: NA; D: NA; DNA: TGTGCCAGCAGCGGGGGGCGCAACGAGCAGTACTTC; CDR3: CASSGGRNEQYF
V: TRBV12-3/TRBV12-4; J: TRBJ1-2; size: NA; D: TRBD1; DNA: TGTGCCAGCAGCCCGGGACAGGGACGTGGCTACACCTTC; CDR3: CASSPGQGRGYTF
V: TRBV4-3; J: TRBJ2-2; size: NA; D: NA; DNA: TGCGCCAGCGAGAAGCGGTGGGGGCACACCGGGGAGCTGTTTTTT; CDR3: CASEKRWGHTGELFF
V: TRBV6-2/TRBV6-3; J: TRBJ1-1; size: NA; D: NA; DNA: TGTGCCAGCAGTTATCTAGGTGAGAACACTGAAGCTTTCTTT; CDR3: CASSYLGENTEAFF
V: TRBV11-2; J: TRBJ1-4; size: few; D: NA; DNA: TGTGCCAGCAGCTTCCCCCAGGGGTTCGCAACTAATGAAAAACTGTTTTTT; CDR3: CASSFPQGFATNEKLFF
V: TRBV6-5; J: TRBJ2-7; size: NA; D: NA; DNA: TGTGCCAGCCCCAGCGGACCTCCCTACGAGCAGTACTTC; CDR3: CASPSGPPYEQYF
V: TRBV7-2; J: TRBJ1-1; size: NA; D: NA; DNA: TGTGCCAGCAGCACGGACTGGGTGAACACTGAAGCTTTCTTT; CDR3: CASSTDWVNTEAFF